The 4 T cell receptor beta chains below come from one sample, sequenced in a study of T cell responses to AZD1222 COVID-19 vaccine. Here immunoSEQ multiplex PCR was the method, and the copy in TCRdb shows in-frame clones only, minus some. The repertoire holds over 120,000 clones, more than 85% seen once, with roughly 3.7% in the top ten. The specimen comprised peripheral blood, sampled on day 0 of AZD1222 vaccination. Receptor source: an adult in good health.

This rearrangement joins TRBV7-2 to TRBJ1-2; the D is unclear. CDR3 length: 11 residues. Trimming took off 5 bases at V and 13 bases at J, with 14 bases between the two ends. Germline CDR1 and CDR2: SGHTA and FQGNSA. The CDR3 sequence: CASSTRTACTF. DNA for the CDR3: TGTGCCAGCAGCACTAGGACGGCTTGCACCTTC.

V and J are TRBV7-2 and TRBJ1-1; tentative D call: TRBD1 (6 bases). The CDR3 loop spans 16 amino acids. The germline V and J ends were trimmed by 4 bases and 1 base, with 16 bases remaining between them. Germline V CDR1 and CDR2: SGHTA, FQGNSA. CDR3 protein: CASSSYRGLRNTEAFF. The CDR3 nucleotides are TGTGCCAGCAGCTCTTACCGGGGGCTAAGGAACACTGAAGCTTTCTTT.

The gene calls are TRBV19 and TRBJ2-7; possibly TRBD1 for D (6 bases). Germline CDR1 and CDR2: LNHDA and SQIVND (reference sequence). The V and J ends lost 4 bases and 2 bases respectively, with 9 bases between them. The CDR3 covers 13 residues. This chain's CDR3 is CASSRDRTYEQYF. CDR3 in DNA: TGTGCCAGTAGTAGAGACAGGACCTACGAGCAGTACTTC.

The chain links TRBV5-1 to TRBJ2-7, with D perhaps matching TRBD1 or TRBD2 (5 bases each). The length of the CDR3 is 14 residues. V dropped 6 bases and J dropped 3 bases, with 16 bases sitting between them. Germline assignment: CDR1 SGHRS and CDR2 YFSETQ. The CDR3: CASTVGAPDYEQYF. CDR3 in DNA: TGCGCCAGCACGGTCGGGGCCCCCGACTACGAGCAGTACTTC.